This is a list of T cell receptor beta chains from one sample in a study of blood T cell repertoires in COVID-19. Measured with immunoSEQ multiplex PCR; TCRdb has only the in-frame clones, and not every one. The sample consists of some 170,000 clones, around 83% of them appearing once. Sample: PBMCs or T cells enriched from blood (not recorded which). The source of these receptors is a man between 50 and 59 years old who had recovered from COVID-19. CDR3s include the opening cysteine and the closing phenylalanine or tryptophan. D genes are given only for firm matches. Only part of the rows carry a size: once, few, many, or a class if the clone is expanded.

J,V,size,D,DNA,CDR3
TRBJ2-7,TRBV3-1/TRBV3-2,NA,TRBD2,TGTGCCAGCAGCCAAGATCGACTAGCGGGGGGGATAAGGTACGAGCAGTACTTC,CASSQDRLAGGIRYEQYF
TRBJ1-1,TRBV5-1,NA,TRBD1,TGCGCCAGCAGCTTGGATGCAGGGGGCATCACTGAAGCTTTCTTT,CASSLDAGGITEAFF
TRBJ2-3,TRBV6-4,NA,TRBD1,TGTGCCAGCAGCTACTCACCGGGACAGGGGCCCCGGGATACGCAGTATTTT,CASSYSPGQGPRDTQYF
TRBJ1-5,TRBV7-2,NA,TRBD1,TGTGCCAGCAGCTTAGGGGGGACAGGGGGCGGTCAGCCCCAGCATTTT,CASSLGGTGGGQPQHF
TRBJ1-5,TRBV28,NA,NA,TGTGCCAGCAGTCCCCCCGGCGCGGGGCGGTACGTGAGCAATCAGCCCCAGCATTTT,CASSPPGAGRYVSNQPQHF
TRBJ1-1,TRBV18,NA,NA,TGTGCCAGCTCACCAGGACATACGAACACTGAAGCTTTCTTT,CASSPGHTNTEAFF
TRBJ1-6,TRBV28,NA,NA,TGTGCCAGCACCGCGAGGGGGGGCCTTTCACCCCTCCACTTT,CASTARGGLSPLHF
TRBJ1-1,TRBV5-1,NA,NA,TGCGCCAGCAGAATACAACCGAACACTGAAGCTTTCTTT,CASRIQPNTEAFF
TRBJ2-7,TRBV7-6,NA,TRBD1,TGTGCCAGCAGCCCCGGGACAGGGGGTTTAAGCAGGTCACCCTACGAGCAGTACTTC,CASSPGTGGLSRSPYEQYF
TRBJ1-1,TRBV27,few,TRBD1,TGTGCCAGCAGTAGACAGGGCCGGAACACTGAAGCTTTCTTT,CASSRQGRNTEAFF
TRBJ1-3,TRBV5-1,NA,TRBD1,TGCGCCAGCAGCTCAGGGGGCTCTGGAAACACCATATATTTT,CASSSGGSGNTIYF
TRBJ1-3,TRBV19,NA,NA,TGTGCCAGTAGTATAGGACTCTCTGGAAACACCATATATTTT,CASSIGLSGNTIYF
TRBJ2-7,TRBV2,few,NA,TGTGCCAGTGGGCAGATGGACGAGCAGTACTTC,CASGQMDEQYF
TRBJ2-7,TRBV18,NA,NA,TGTGCCAGCTCACCGAGAGGGGGCGAGCAGTACTTC,CASSPRGGEQYF
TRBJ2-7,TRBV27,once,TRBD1,TGTGCCAGCCGAAGGACAGGGGGATCCTACGAGCAGTACTTC,CASRRTGGSYEQYF
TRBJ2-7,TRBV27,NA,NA,TGTGCCAGCCGCAGGGGAAGTAGTCTCTCGTCCTACGAGCAGTACTTC,CASRRGSSLSSYEQYF
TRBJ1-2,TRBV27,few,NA,TGTGCCAGCATGTCGATAGCAGGGGACTATGGCTACACCTTC,CASMSIAGDYGYTF
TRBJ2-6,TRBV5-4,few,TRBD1,TGTGCCTACACTTCCGGGACAGGGGCTGGGGCCAACGTCCTGACTTTC,CAYTSGTGAGANVLTF
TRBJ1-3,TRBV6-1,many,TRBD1,TGTGCCAGCAGTGTAGAAGGGACAGGGGTAGGAAACACCATATATTTT,CASSVEGTGVGNTIYF
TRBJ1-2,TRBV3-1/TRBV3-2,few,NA,TGTGCCAGCAGCCACTCAGGCGCGGGCTATGGCTACACCTTC,CASSHSGAGYGYTF
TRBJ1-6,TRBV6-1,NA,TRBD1,TGTGCCAGCAGTGAAAGGTCGGGACAGAATTCACCCCTCCACTTT,CASSERSGQNSPLHF
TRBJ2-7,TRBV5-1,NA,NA,TGCGCCAGCAGCTTGGCCCAGGACAGTCTCTACGAGCAGTACTTC,CASSLAQDSLYEQYF
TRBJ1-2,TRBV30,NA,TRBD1,TGTGCCTGGAGCCACCACAGGGGAGACTATGGCTACACCTTC,CAWSHHRGDYGYTF
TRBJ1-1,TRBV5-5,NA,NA,TGTGCCAGCAGCTTGTTTAAGGGGGTGGGAAACACTGAAGCTTTCTTT,CASSLFKGVGNTEAFF
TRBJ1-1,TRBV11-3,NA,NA,TGTGCCAGCAGCTTGTTGGAGGGGACTGAAGCTTTCTTT,CASSLLEGTEAFF
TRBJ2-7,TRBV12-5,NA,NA,TGTGCTAGTGGAGCAGGGGTTTCCTACGAGCAGTACTTC,CASGAGVSYEQYF
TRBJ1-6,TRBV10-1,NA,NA,TGCGCCAGCAGGGTGGGCAACTATAATTCACCCCTCCACTTT,CASRVGNYNSPLHF
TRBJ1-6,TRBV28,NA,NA,TGTGCCAGCAGTTTAAGCGGGAGTAATTCACCCCTCCACTTT,CASSLSGSNSPLHF
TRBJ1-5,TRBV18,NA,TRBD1,TGTGCCAGCTCAGCAGGACAGGCGAATCAGCCCCAGCATTTT,CASSAGQANQPQHF
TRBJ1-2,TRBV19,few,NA,TGTGCCAGTACCCTGCGTGAGGGTTTGGATGGCTACACCTTC,CASTLREGLDGYTF
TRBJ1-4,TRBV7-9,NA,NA,TGTGCCAGCAGCCGCGTGGGTGGGGGCAATGAAAAACTGTTTTTT,CASSRVGGGNEKLFF
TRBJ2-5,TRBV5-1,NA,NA,TGCGCCAGCAGCTTGGACAGTAACCAAGAGACCCAGTACTTC,CASSLDSNQETQYF
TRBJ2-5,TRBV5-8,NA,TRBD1,TGTGCCAGCAGCAACCAGGACAGGGCCGAGACCCAGTACTTC,CASSNQDRAETQYF
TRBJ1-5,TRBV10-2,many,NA,TGCGCCAGCAGTGAGCCTCGCGGTGATAGCAATCAGCCCCAGCATTTT,CASSEPRGDSNQPQHF
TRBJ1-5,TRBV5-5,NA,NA,TGTGCCAGCAGCTTACAGGTCGACAATCAGCCCCAGCATTTT,CASSLQVDNQPQHF
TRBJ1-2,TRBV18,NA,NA,TGTGCCAGCTCACCGGCTCAGGGAGGCTATGGCTACACCTTC,CASSPAQGGYGYTF
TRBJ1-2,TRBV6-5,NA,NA,TGTGCCAGCTCTCAGGGGAACTATGGCTACACCTTC,CASSQGNYGYTF
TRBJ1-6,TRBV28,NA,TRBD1,TGTGCCAGCAGGCCGGGACAGGGTTCACCCCTCCACTTT,CASRPGQGSPLHF
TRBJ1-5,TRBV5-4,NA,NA,TGTGCCAGCAGCTTACAGGGCAATCAGCCCCAGCATTTT,CASSLQGNQPQHF
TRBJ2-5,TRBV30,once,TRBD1,TGTGCCTGGTCGACAGGGGAGACCCAGTACTTC,CAWSTGETQYF
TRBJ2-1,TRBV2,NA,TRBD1,TGTGCCAGCGGGCCGGGACAGGGGGTCAATGAGCAGTTCTTC,CASGPGQGVNEQFF